This T cell receptor (beta chain) emerged from a study of memory CD4+ T cells and cytomegalovirus serostatus. Study conclusions and caveats: Suggested: most of the CMV-linked TCR signature lies in CD4+ memory cells.

The sort gate was single viable CD3+CD4+CD8-CD45RO+ cells for memory CD4+ T cells. Clones were sequenced by immunoSEQ multiplex PCR, and TCRdb holds only the in-frame ones, with some missing. The table has 70,000 or so clones, around 80% seen once; the top ten hold roughly 2.6%. In regard to this clone: Its antigen is as yet unknown.

Germline values: CDR1 MNHNY, CDR2 SVGAGI (reference sequence). The CDR3 is 16 amino acids. Trimming took 0 bases from V and 0 from J, leaving 8 bases between them. Sequencing input: memory CD4+ T cells from blood. The source of this sequence is an adult in good health and CMV-seropositive. The chain uses TRBV6-6 and TRBJ1-4, with no clear D. The CDR3: CASSYSDVATNEKLFF. CDR3 nucleotides: TGTGCCAGCAGTTACTCGGACGTCGCAACTAATGAAAAACTGTTTTTT.